This T cell receptor beta chain was documented in a study of blood T cell repertoires in COVID-19. Germline CDR1 SGHNT, CDR2 YENEEA. This CDR3 comprises 13 residues. V gave up 5 bases and J gave up 9 bases, with 14 bases separating them. Study processing details: Reference gene primer amplification gave nucleated cell count estimates. This table comes from immunoSEQ multiplex PCR, and its TCRdb copy is limited to in-frame clones, with some not included. V and J calls and clone size are given by that table; D and trimming were obtained from the DNA. The top ten hold less than 25% of the sample, which has 80,000 to 100,000 clones, more than 70% seen once.

The chain employs TRBV11-3 and TRBJ2-1; D may be TRBD2 (6 bases). The sequencing input was peripheral blood. The sequence derives from a man in his 70s with acute or convalescent COVID-19. The CDR3 loop is CASSETSGVEQFF. The CDR3 bases are TGTGCCAGCAGCGAGACTAGTGGAGTTGAGCAGTTCTTC.